These 7 T cell receptor beta chains were all obtained from the same sample, sequenced in a study of T cells in Graves' hyperthyroidism and ophthalmopathy. TCR beta CDR3 region amplification was performed from RNA transcripts. An initial round of RT-PCR targeting the TCR CDR3 relied on the HTBI primer set. TCRdb independently ran MiXCR on the multiplex PCR reads; one entry per CDR3 protein. The top ten clones hold around 35% of a sample with fewer than 450,000 distinct CDR3 sequences, 17% of them seen once. The sample consisted of blood. These TCRs come from a woman aged 30 to 39 with Graves' hyperthyroidism that later progressed to Graves' ophthalmopathy.

The table lists this clonotype with many counts. The gene calls are TRBV15 and TRBJ2-2; D is unclear. This CDR3 contains 14 residues. Trimming took 6 bases from V and 6 from J, leaving 14 bases between them. Looked up from germline, CDR1 is LNHNV and CDR2 is YYDKDF (reference sequence). Here the CDR3 reads CATRGLVQSGELFF. The CDR3 DNA reads TGTGCCACCAGAGGTTTGGTACAGTCCGGGGAGCTGTTTTTT.

This clonotype was detected ten times or more. V usage is TRBV2 and J usage is TRBJ2-2; D unclear. V lost 4 bases, J lost 7 bases, and 10 bases lay in between. The length of the CDR3 is 13 residues. Looked up from germline, CDR1 is SNHLY and CDR2 is FYNNEI. For the CDR3, the DNA is TGTGCCAGCAGTGTATCCTCCGACGGGGAGCTGTTTTTT. Its translation is CASSVSSDGELFF.

The rearrangement uses TRBV12-3 or TRBV12-4 and TRBJ2-5; TRBD1 matches at 9 bases. V lost 8 bases to trimming and J lost 7 bases; unmatched junction nucleotides: 5. This CDR3 spans 12 amino acids. Written as DNA, the CDR3 is TGTGCCAGCCGGGACAGGGAGGGGACCCAGTACTTC. Translation gives CASRDREGTQYF.

This clonotype appeared many times. This chain links TRBV2 with TRBJ1-2; D not resolved. V gave up 1 base and J gave up 6 bases, with 12 bases separating them. The germline gives CDR1 SNHLY, CDR2 FYNNEI. This CDR3 has 14 residues. In nucleotides, the CDR3 is TGTGCCAGCAGTGAAGGTCGGGGTATCAATGGCTACACCTTC. Translation gives CASSEGRGINGYTF.

This clonotype was picked up many times. This chain joins TRBV27 and TRBJ1-2; TRBD1 matches at 9 bases. J lost 1 base, V lost 6 bases, and 6 bases had no gene match. Germline V gives CDR1 MNHEY, CDR2 SMNVEV (reference sequence). The CDR3 has 15 amino acids. This CDR3 is CASSPTGGFNYGYTF. CDR3 DNA sequence: TGTGCCAGCAGCCCCACAGGGGGCTTTAACTATGGCTACACCTTC.

V gene TRBV12-3 or TRBV12-4 combines with J gene TRBJ2-1; D possibly matches TRBD1 or TRBD2 (6 bases each). This CDR3 has 15 residues. The germline V and J ends were trimmed by 6 bases and 6 bases, with 18 bases remaining between them. Here the CDR3 DNA reads TGTGCCAGCAGCTATAGGAGGGGACATTCCAATGAGCAGTTCTTC. It is translated as CASSYRRGHSNEQFF.

The table lists this clonotype with many counts. The V and J genes are TRBV27 and TRBJ1-2; D is possibly TRBD1 (5 bases). CDR1 is MNHEY and CDR2 is SMNVEV in the germline V gene (reference sequence). Between the trimmed V and J ends, which lost 6 bases and 3 bases, there was a span of 8 bases. The CDR3 sequence is 12 residues long. The CDR3 reads CASRIGDYGYTF. DNA for the CDR3: TGTGCCAGCAGGATAGGGGACTATGGCTACACCTTC.